What follows describes a single TCR beta chain. What it binds is not known. The sample holds other DNA sequences that translate to the same CDR3. Only in-frame clones appear in the TCRdb table, and some are missing; sequencing was by immunoSEQ multiplex PCR. The sample includes fewer than 350,000 clones, more than 75% of them seen just once. Germline lookup yields CDR1 SGHRS and CDR2 YFSETQ. This CDR3 spans 14 amino acids. The V and J ends lost 0 bases and 4 bases respectively, with 10 bases between them. These data are taken from a study of cytomegalovirus exposure and HLA in healthy donors. Points from the study as a whole: Cytomegalovirus-associated TCR beta chains were listed, numbering 150 to 200. Reports indicated that the classifier achieved high specificity and sensitivity in diagnosing cytomegalovirus status. Confirmation was obtained in vitro that a few CMV-associated chains are specific for CMV antigens. In the 120 validation repertoires, around 95% of cluster scores exceeded 0, per a later analysis.

The chain uses TRBV5-1 and TRBJ2-5; tentatively, D is TRBD1 (5 bases). This TCR came from a woman under 30 in good health and CMV-seronegative. Sequences were obtained from PBMCs. The CDR3: CASSLGQGRETQYF. The CDR3 bases are TGCGCCAGCAGCTTGGGGCAGGGTAGAGAGACCCAGTACTTC.